This TCR beta chain originates from a study of blood T cell repertoires in COVID-19. At the level of the study: Material from acute and convalescent COVID-19 was sourced from the United States, Italy and Spain.

Data came from immunoSEQ multiplex PCR; TCRdb stores just in-frame clones and leaves some out. The table has around 260,000 clones, approximately 85% seen once; the top ten hold roughly 4%. Germline loops: CDR1 ENHRY, CDR2 SYGVKD. V lost 10 bases and J lost 7; bases outside the gene matches: 10. The CDR3 runs to 13 residues. The V and J genes are TRBV10-3 and TRBJ1-5; 7 bases match TRBD1. The clonotype was recovered from a woman in her twenties or thirties who had recovered from COVID-19. Sequenced sample: PBMCs or T cells enriched from blood (not recorded which). In DNA, the CDR3 is TGTGCCACCCATTCACAGGGGAACCAGCCCCAGCATTTT. Translation gives CATHSQGNQPQHF.